One and the same sample provided the 9 T cell receptor beta chains below, sequenced in a study of breast tumors, draining lymph nodes, adjacent tissues. TCRdb re-called the multiplex PCR reads with MiXCR, one entry per CDR3 protein. The sample consists of under 250,000 distinct CDR3 sequences, 32% of them appearing once. Axillary draining lymph nodes of breast cancer patients supplied the node samples. The specimen was axillary lymph node tissue. Source of these receptors: a female donor with breast cancer. Some clones in this sample may be carry-over from other donors' samples.

J is TRBJ2-7 and V is TRBV20-1; 11 bases match TRBD2. CDR3 length: 16 amino acids. The trim removed 6 bases at V and 8 bases at J, leaving 18 bases unmatched. Germline assignment: CDR1 DFQATT and CDR2 SNEGSKA (reference sequence). CDR3 sequence reads: CSASSTGLAGTTKQYF. CDR3 DNA sequence: TGCAGTGCCAGTAGTACCGGACTAGCGGGCACCACGAAGCAGTACTTC.

The chain uses TRBV2 and TRBJ2-4, with 10 bases lining up with TRBD2. J was trimmed by 8 bases and V by 3 bases; bases with no gene match: 10. The CDR3 runs to 16 residues. CDR1 and CDR2 (germline): SNHLY, FYNNEI. Here the CDR3 DNA reads TGTGCCAGCAGTGAGAGAGCGGGAGGGCCGGGAGACATTCAGTACTTC. It codes for CASSERAGGPGDIQYF.

The table lists this clonotype with many counts. This chain joins TRBV7-3 and TRBJ2-4; D possibly uses TRBD1 or TRBD2 (5 bases each). The ends were cut back, 5 bases at V and 0 bases at J, with 14 bases in the middle. From germline, CDR1 is SGHTA and CDR2 FQGTGA. This CDR3 spans 16 amino acids. The CDR3: CASSPTGAVAKNIQYF. In DNA form, the CDR3 reads TGTGCCAGCAGCCCCACCGGGGCGGTAGCCAAAAACATTCAGTACTTC.

Comments on this clonotype: This could be a read error, since a much larger clone is one nucleotide away. The V call is TRBV20-1, the J call TRBJ2-1; 7 bases match TRBD2. Germline trimming cut 3 bases from V and 10 bases from J; bases unmatched to any gene: 12. CDR1 and CDR2 (germline): DFQATT, SNEGSKA (reference sequence). The CDR3 runs 14 residues. CDR3 in DNA: TGCAGTGCTAGTCCCAGCGGGATCGGCGCGGAGCAGTTCTTC. Its translation is CSASPSGIGAEQFF.

This clonotype was seen ten or more times. The chain employs TRBV3-1 and TRBJ2-7, with TRBD1 identical over 7 bases. Germline V gene sequence: CDR1 LGHDT, CDR2 YNNKEL (reference sequence). Germline trimming cut 3 bases from V and 2 bases from J; bases unmatched to any gene: 4. The CDR3 length is 14 residues. As DNA, the CDR3 is TGTGCCAGCAGCCAGAACCAGGGGGCCTACGAGCAGTACTTC. Its translation is CASSQNQGAYEQYF.

This clonotype was observed many times. This sequence joins TRBV20-1 and TRBJ1-6; D is undetermined. The germline V gene encodes CDR1 DFQATT and CDR2 SNEGSKA (reference sequence). The CDR3 is made up of 15 amino acids. Trimming stripped 1 base from V and 6 bases from J, with 13 bases between. CDR3 sequence reads: CSARGPGRPNSPLHF. CDR3 coding DNA: TGCAGTGCTAGAGGTCCCGGCAGGCCTAATTCACCCCTCCACTTT.

The V call is TRBV30, the J call TRBJ1-5; TRBD1 matches 9 bases. From germline, CDR1 is GTSNPN and CDR2 SVGIG (reference sequence). Trimming took 3 bases from V and 7 from J; bases not matched to a gene: 7. The CDR3 length is 14 residues. The CDR3 region is CAWSGTGMGQPQHF. CDR3 sequence (DNA): TGTGCCTGGAGCGGGACAGGGATGGGACAGCCCCAGCATTTT.

This clonotype was counted at least ten times. V and J are TRBV20-1 and TRBJ2-7; TRBD2 aligns across 10 bases. Trimming took 3 bases from V and 0 from J; bases not matched to a gene: 17. Per the germline V gene, CDR1 is DFQATT and CDR2 is SNEGSKA (reference sequence). The CDR3 has 19 amino acids. The CDR3 bases are TGCAGTGCTAGGGAATGGGAAAGTCTAGCGGGAGCCTTCTCCTACGAGCAGTACTTC. Its protein is CSAREWESLAGAFSYEQYF.

The table lists this clonotype with many counts. V gene TRBV6-6 combines with J gene TRBJ1-5; 8 bases agree with TRBD1. Germline V gene data show CDR1 as MNHNY and CDR2 as SVGAGI (reference sequence). V shed 2 bases, J shed 0 bases, and the junction held 3 bases outside the gene matches. The CDR3 is made up of 16 amino acids. The CDR3 here is CASSYDRGYSNQPQHF. CDR3 coding DNA: TGTGCCAGCAGTTACGACAGGGGTTATAGCAATCAGCCCCAGCATTTT.